This T cell receptor beta chain was retrieved from a study of vaccination effects on CD4 cells after COVID-19. Data came from immunoSEQ multiplex PCR; TCRdb stores just in-frame clones and leaves some out. Of 75,000 or so clones in the sample, under 85% are singletons; the top ten hold about 1%. The length of the CDR3 is 15 residues. J gave up 8 bases and V 5 bases, and 11 bases lay outside the gene matches. From germline, CDR1 is SGHVS and CDR2 FQNEAQ. Before sequencing, viral peptide pools were used by the ViraFEST assay to expand antigen-specific CD4+ T cells. Investigators separated out CD4+ T cells once more than nine days of culture had passed. Two doses of either BNT162b2 or mRNA-1273 were given to each participant. For this clone: What it binds is not known.

The V call is TRBV7-8, the J call TRBJ1-2; 10 bases match TRBD1. This sequence originates from a human donor who received a COVID-19 vaccine. The starting material was CD4+ T cells from PBMCs cultured with HCoV-OC43 spike peptides, obtained after COVID-19 vaccination. Subset reported: HCoV-OC43 spike overlapping peptide pool stimulation. The CDR3 sequence is CASSKDRGIPYGYTF. In DNA, the CDR3 is TGTGCCAGCAGCAAGGACAGGGGGATCCCTTACGGCTACACCTTC.